The rows below give T cell receptor beta chains drawn from one sample of a study of CD8 T cells in ankylosing spondylitis. One entry per CDR3 protein results from TCRdb running MiXCR on the 5' RACE reads. Among a few hundred thousand distinct CDR3 sequences, under 25% were seen once, and the ten largest hold about a sixth. Sequencing input: blood, either unsorted or a sorted T cell fraction (not recorded which). The origin of the receptors is a male donor with ankylosing spondylitis. CDR3s include the opening cysteine and the closing phenylalanine or tryptophan. A D gene is named only where the DNA matches it firmly. Size is omitted from some rows. Given values are once, few, many or a class for expanded clones.

clone size | D gene | J gene | V gene | CDR3 protein | CDR3 DNA
many | NA | TRBJ2-7 | TRBV20-1 | CSATGTSYEQYF | TGCAGTGCTACCGGGACCTCCTACGAGCAGTACTTC
many | NA | TRBJ2-1 | TRBV10-3 | CAISELDLIDEQFF | TGTGCCATCAGTGAACTTGACTTGATAGATGAGCAGTTCTTC
few | NA | TRBJ2-5 | TRBV9 | CASSVEGFGQETQYF | TGTGCCAGCAGCGTGGAGGGTTTCGGGCAAGAGACCCAGTACTTC
NA | TRBD2 | TRBJ2-1 | TRBV6-5 | CASSYPSGDDNEQFF | TGTGCCAGCAGTTACCCTAGCGGAGACGACAATGAGCAGTTCTTC
NA | NA | TRBJ2-2 | TRBV20-1 | CSARDPRQGRRAGELFF | TGCAGTGCTAGAGACCCGCGACAGGGCAGGAGGGCCGGGGAGCTGTTTTTT
few | TRBD2 | TRBJ2-1 | TRBV20-1 | CSADVAGAYNEQFF | TGCAGTGCTGATGTAGCGGGGGCGTACAATGAGCAGTTCTTC
few | NA | TRBJ2-5 | TRBV7-9 | CASTRVAAVQETQYF | TGTGCCAGCACTAGGGTAGCGGCGGTCCAAGAGACCCAGTACTTC
few | TRBD1 | TRBJ2-7 | TRBV18 | CASSPSGTGRVGQYF | TGTGCCAGCTCACCGTCTGGGACAGGGCGAGTGGGGCAGTACTTC
few | NA | TRBJ1-5 | TRBV27 | CASSFTPNQPQHF | TGTGCCAGCAGTTTCACACCGAATCAGCCCCAGCATTTT
NA | TRBD2 | TRBJ2-2 | TRBV3-1 | CASSTTGGNTGELFF | TGTGCCAGCAGCACCACGGGAGGAAACACCGGGGAGCTGTTTTTT
NA | TRBD1 | TRBJ2-7 | TRBV28 | CASSLETGQVQNEQYF | TGTGCCAGCAGTTTGGAGACGGGACAGGTACAAAACGAGCAGTACTTC
NA | NA | TRBJ2-1 | TRBV3-1 | CASSQAATGFDGEQFF | TGTGCCAGCAGCCAGGCCGCGACAGGTTTTGACGGAGAGCAGTTCTTC
few | NA | TRBJ1-5 | TRBV29-1 | CSVVGVGNQPQHF | TGCAGCGTTGTCGGAGTAGGAAATCAGCCCCAGCATTTT
NA | NA | TRBJ2-7 | TRBV7-2 | CASSLEVGLFEQYF | TGTGCCAGCAGCTTAGAAGTCGGTCTTTTCGAGCAGTACTTC
NA | NA | TRBJ2-7 | TRBV5-1 | CASSHRDNSEQYF | TGCGCCAGCAGCCACCGGGACAACTCCGAGCAGTACTTC
once | NA | TRBJ2-2 | TRBV28 | CASSLDKYTGELFF | TGTGCCAGCAGTTTAGACAAGTACACCGGGGAGCTGTTTTTT
NA | NA | TRBJ2-3 | TRBV24-1 | CATSGLRIGSPTDTQYF | TGTGCCACCAGTGGTCTTCGGATCGGGAGTCCCACAGATACGCAGTATTTT
NA | TRBD2 | TRBJ2-2 | TRBV6-2/TRBV6-3 | CASSYSPSGIAGELFF | TGTGCCAGCAGTTACTCGCCTAGCGGGATCGCCGGGGAGCTGTTTTTT
NA | TRBD1 | TRBJ1-1 | TRBV7-3 | CASSQQGHTEAFF | TGTGCCAGCAGCCAACAGGGGCACACTGAAGCTTTCTTT
NA | NA | TRBJ1-1 | TRBV4-2 | CASSQAETDTEAFF | TGTGCCAGCAGCCAGGCAGAGACGGACACTGAAGCTTTCTTT
few | NA | TRBJ2-3 | TRBV18 | CASSPWEGMSTDTQYF | TGTGCCAGCTCACCTTGGGAAGGTATGAGCACAGATACGCAGTATTTT
few | NA | TRBJ2-3 | TRBV20-1 | CSAQFGVQDTQYF | TGCAGTGCTCAGTTTGGGGTGCAAGATACGCAGTATTTT
NA | NA | TRBJ2-5 | TRBV10-3 | CAIRTDRNQETQYF | TGTGCCATCAGGACGGACAGAAACCAAGAGACCCAGTACTTC
many | TRBD2 | TRBJ2-7 | TRBV10-3 | CAISASLADYEQYF | TGTGCCATCAGTGCGTCACTAGCGGACTACGAGCAGTACTTC
many | NA | TRBJ1-5 | TRBV27 | CASSLEGFNQPQHF | TGTGCCAGCAGTTTAGAGGGATTCAATCAGCCCCAGCATTTT
NA | NA | TRBJ1-4 | TRBV5-1 | CASSLAGTPNRNEKLFF | TGCGCCAGCAGCTTGGCCGGGACACCGAACCGGAATGAAAAACTGTTTTTT
few | TRBD1 | TRBJ2-7 | TRBV10-3 | CAISEGQGLPTEQYF | TGTGCCATCAGTGAGGGACAGGGGCTTCCTACCGAGCAGTACTTC
many | NA | TRBJ1-1 | TRBV18 | CASSLQGRDTEAFF | TGTGCCAGCTCACTCCAGGGGCGGGACACTGAAGCTTTCTTT
few | TRBD1 | TRBJ1-1 | TRBV6-1 | CASQDRDRTEAFF | TGTGCCAGCCAGGACAGGGACAGAACTGAAGCTTTCTTT
few | TRBD2 | TRBJ2-5 | TRBV12-3/TRBV12-4 | CASSPPGLAQETQYF | TGTGCCAGCAGTCCTCCCGGACTAGCGCAAGAGACCCAGTACTTC
many | NA | TRBJ1-4 | TRBV12-3/TRBV12-4 | CASSPQAGGWEKLFF | TGTGCCAGCAGTCCTCAAGCCGGGGGTTGGGAAAAACTGTTTTTT
NA | TRBD2 | TRBJ2-5 | TRBV7-6 | CASSSVAGETQYF | TGTGCCAGCAGCTCAGTAGCGGGAGAGACCCAGTACTTC
NA | NA | TRBJ2-7 | TRBV20-1 | CSALGLISSYEQYF | TGCAGTGCGTTGGGCCTGATTAGCTCCTACGAGCAGTACTTC
few | TRBD2 | TRBJ2-7 | TRBV15 | CATSRGLAGALQYF | TGTGCCACCAGCAGAGGACTAGCGGGAGCGTTGCAGTACTTC
few | NA | TRBJ1-5 | TRBV28 | CASYKNREKGNQPQHF | TGTGCCAGCTACAAAAACAGGGAAAAGGGCAATCAGCCCCAGCATTTT
few | NA | TRBJ1-5 | TRBV10-3 | CAISETADDSNQPQHF | TGTGCCATCAGTGAGACGGCCGATGATAGCAATCAGCCCCAGCATTTT
few | NA | TRBJ1-6 | TRBV5-4 | CASSLVAVGSPLHF | TGTGCCAGCAGCTTGGTAGCTGTAGGTTCACCCCTCCACTTT
NA | NA | TRBJ2-1 | TRBV5-1 | CASSLTLGYNEQFF | TGCGCCAGCAGCTTAACATTAGGGTACAATGAGCAGTTCTTC
few | NA | TRBJ1-5 | TRBV2 | CASSEGGGYQPQHF | TGTGCCAGCAGTGAAGGGGGAGGGTATCAGCCCCAGCATTTT
NA | NA | TRBJ1-2 | TRBV5-1 | CASSPHRNYGYTF | TGCGCCAGCAGCCCACACCGAAACTACGGCTACACCTTC
NA | NA | TRBJ1-2 | TRBV9 | CASSGRFGYGYTF | TGTGCCAGCAGCGGACGTTTCGGCTATGGCTACACCTTC
few | TRBD2 | TRBJ2-1 | TRBV2 | CATGGLATNEQFF | TGTGCCACCGGGGGACTAGCGACGAATGAGCAGTTCTTC
NA | TRBD2 | TRBJ2-1 | TRBV12-3/TRBV12-4 | CANSRAGVGPHEQFF | TGTGCCAACAGTAGAGCGGGAGTAGGCCCCCATGAGCAGTTCTTC
few | NA | TRBJ2-7 | TRBV3-1 | CASSQAIEQYF | TGTGCCAGCAGCCAGGCCATCGAGCAGTACTTC
few | NA | TRBJ2-2 | TRBV11-2 | CASSLRFSPQGGELFF | TGTGCCAGCAGCTTACGGTTTTCCCCCCAGGGCGGGGAGCTGTTTTTT
few | NA | TRBJ2-3 | TRBV7-2 | CASSSTGRSTDTQYF | TGTGCCAGCAGCTCCACGGGACGGAGCACAGATACGCAGTATTTT
NA | NA | TRBJ2-7 | TRBV5-1 | CASSPEGVDMNEQYF | TGCGCCAGCAGCCCGGAAGGGGTCGATATGAACGAGCAGTACTTC
NA | NA | TRBJ1-1 | TRBV5-1 | CASSYQEARTEAFF | TGCGCCAGCAGCTACCAGGAGGCGCGGACTGAAGCTTTCTTT
few | TRBD2 | TRBJ2-2 | TRBV6-1 | CASILAGAPGELFF | TGTGCCAGCATACTAGCGGGAGCCCCCGGGGAGCTGTTTTTT
few | NA | TRBJ2-3 | TRBV3-1 | CASSQDQRTTDTQYF | TGTGCCAGCAGCCAAGATCAGCGGACCACAGATACGCAGTATTTT
NA | NA | TRBJ2-3 | TRBV5-1 | CASSRQSTDTQYF | TGCGCCAGCAGCAGGCAGAGCACAGATACGCAGTATTTT
NA | NA | TRBJ2-1 | TRBV5-1 | CASSLDRAVGNEQFF | TGCGCCAGCAGCTTGGACAGGGCAGTCGGGAATGAGCAGTTCTTC
NA | NA | TRBJ1-4 | TRBV4-2 | CASSQGTLKSNEKLFF | TGTGCCAGCAGCCAAGGCACACTGAAATCTAATGAAAAACTGTTTTTT
NA | TRBD1 | TRBJ2-2 | TRBV12-3/TRBV12-4 | CASSRPGQLNTGELFF | TGTGCCAGCAGTAGGCCGGGACAGCTAAACACCGGGGAGCTGTTTTTT
few | NA | TRBJ1-1 | TRBV14 | CASSRNRVEAFF | TGTGCCAGCAGCCGAAACAGGGTAGAAGCTTTCTTT